This TCR beta chain derives from a study of control samples from healthy donors and cancer patients (TCRdb year 2020). Concerning this clone: Its antigen has not been determined. The input lacks base qualities; no much larger clone sits a single base away.

The V and J ends are trimmed by 3 bases and 2 bases, leaving 22 bases between them. The CDR3 covers 18 residues, taking in both the cysteine and the phenylalanine. Kept here is only the CDR3 DNA, which spans 54 bases and is read in frame from base 1. CDR1 MGHDK and CDR2 SYGVNS were looked up in the germline V gene. Library preparation used the immunoSEQ multiplex PCR assay. The source is immuneACCESS, and TCRdb retained only in-frame sequences with V and J called. Part of the clones is not carried over; for the studies checked, unresolved V genes explain less than half of this, and the remainder is unexplained. This sample holds just over 150,000 clones; 70% to 90% were observed only once. Around 12% of the sample lies in the top ten.

Sequencing was done on a sample of blood. Rearrangement joined TRBV25-1 to TRBJ2-5; the D call is possibly TRBD1 or TRBD2, each sharing 5 bases. The clonotype originates from a young man in good health. The CDR3 is CASSDLPNRQGDQETQYF. The DNA reads TGTGCCAGCAGTGACTTACCGAACCGTCAGGGAGATCAAGAGACCCAGTACTTC.